This paragraph reports one T cell receptor beta chain. It has no known antigen specificity. Per-base quality was not reported, and no clone a single base away is much larger than it. TCRbeta CDR3 regions were amplified from genomic DNA by means of the immunoSEQ Assay, a bias-controlled multiplex PCR. Under the source paper's analysis protocol: The number of nucleated cells in each sample was estimated by amplification of reference gene primers within the assay. To quantify the absolute abundance of each unique TCRbeta CDR3 rearrangement, sequence reads were collapsed and filtered. Productive Simpson clonality was computed per sample as the square root of Simpson's diversity index over productive rearrangements. The table was pulled from immuneACCESS by TCRdb, which kept in-frame rearrangements only. Such tables lose some clones; where checked, under half of the loss comes from unresolved V genes, and the rest has no known cause. The V and J calls and clone size come from that table; D and trimming were worked out from the DNA. Recorded for this sample are 150,000 to 200,000 clones; over 90% of them occurred a single time. In total, the top ten clones hold 2% of the sample.

The data stem from a study of blood T cell repertoires in COVID-19 (dated by TCRdb to about 2020). For context, the study as a whole: Samples from collaborators originated in the United States, Italy and Spain and spanned both the acute and convalescent phases of COVID-19. The prospective study material was composed of cDNA or gDNA derived from T cells, B-cell-depleted T cells, or PBMCs. Subjects who had been exposed to COVID-19, were actively infected with it, or had recovered from it provided the deeply sampled blood TCRbeta repertoires that made up the dataset. The repertoires were released in a freely available public database intended as a resource for research on the immune response to SARS-CoV-2. The samples were drawn from two sources: the first 160 participants of the ongoing ImmuneRACE study, and 1,200 or so subjects contributed by 6 global collaborators. Sample metadata almost always included a de-identified subject ID, COVID-19 status, age in years and sex. Where HLA class I and class II types were available, the types were taken from metadata supplied by the sample provider, not from assay-based typing. Results the study describes overall, beyond this receptor: The amount of clinical and demographic metadata varied by source and participant and was provided uncurated.

One collaborating source in Seattle enrolled patients while the patients were actively infected and followed the patients over time throughout the course of disease. Each collaborating institution followed its own protocols to collect whole blood in K2EDTA tubes. For TCRbeta analysis, collaborators shipped samples in one of three forms: frozen whole blood, isolated PBMCs, or DNA extracted from either of those sample types. This clonotype originated in a woman in her sixties or seventies with COVID-19, enrolled during active disease. Sequenced input: peripheral blood.

The CDR3 here reads CASSQDLILAGSYNEQFF. The DNA is as follows: TGTGCCAGCAGCCAAGATCTAATCCTAGCGGGCTCCTACAATGAGCAGTTCTTC. Recombination connected TRBV4-2 to TRBJ2-1, and 8 junction bases match TRBD2. As encoded in the germline V gene, CDR1 is LGHNA while CDR2 is YNFKEQ. Trimming leaves V shorter by 0 bases and J shorter by 0 bases, with the junction holding 7 bases beyond the gene matches. Its CDR3 holds 18 amino acids, cysteine through phenylalanine. Only the CDR3 DNA stays, 54 bases, in frame from base 1.